These 27 T cell receptor beta chains came from one sample sequenced in a study of blood T cell repertoires in COVID-19. Sequencing used immunoSEQ multiplex PCR; TCRdb keeps in-frame clones, though not all of them. The sample records 250,000 to 400,000 clones, roughly 90% being singletons. The sequenced sample was peripheral blood. These receptor sequences come from a woman aged 25 to 39 with COVID-19, enrolled during active disease.

V gene TRBV25-1 combines with J gene TRBJ1-2; tentative D call: TRBD1 (6 bases). V lost 2 bases, J lost 3 bases, and 7 bases lay in between. This CDR3 comprises 13 residues. CDR1 is MGHDK and CDR2 is SYGVNS in the germline V gene. The CDR3: CASSENRDYGYTF. The DNA for the CDR3 is TGTGCCAGCAGTGAAAACAGGGACTATGGCTACACCTTC.

This chain connects TRBV18 to TRBJ2-6; 12 bases map to TRBD1. This CDR3 spans 19 amino acids. Germline CDR1 and CDR2: KGHSH and LQKENI. The junction had 7 bases not matched to a gene; V was cut back by 3 bases and J by 1 base. The CDR3 region is CASSPSSGQGASGANVLTF. The CDR3 region has the DNA TGTGCCAGCTCACCCTCATCGGGACAGGGGGCGTCTGGGGCCAACGTCCTGACTTTC.

A few counts support this clone. The CDR3 here is CASSLQGAGTEAFF. The CDR3 nucleotides read TGTGCCAGCAGCTTGCAAGGAGCGGGCACTGAAGCTTTCTTT. The chain uses TRBV5-6 and TRBJ1-1; unclear D gene. V dropped 1 base and J dropped 4 bases, with 11 bases sitting between them. The CDR3 has 14 residues. Germline V gives CDR1 SGHDT, CDR2 YYEEEE.

The count of this clone is one. The rearrangement uses TRBV29-1 and TRBJ2-3, with TRBD2 matching over 9 bases. The germline gives CDR1 SQVTM, CDR2 ANQGSEA. The CDR3 is made up of 15 amino acids. The V gene end was trimmed by 6 bases and the J gene end by 2 bases; junction bases not matched to a gene: 9. The CDR3 loop reads CSVAAGGPPTDTQYF. The CDR3, as DNA: TGCAGCGTCGCGGCGGGAGGGCCACCCACAGATACGCAGTATTTT.

This clone was seen only a few times. This sequence joins TRBV7-9 and TRBJ2-7; 11 bases agree with TRBD2. The V gene's germline CDR1 is SEHNR and CDR2 FQNEAQ (reference sequence). The junction had 5 bases not matched to a gene; V was cut back by 4 bases and J by 3 bases. This CDR3 is built from 15 residues. In DNA form, the CDR3 reads TGTGCCAGCAGCTCCTCTAGCGGGAGGTTCTACGAGCAGTACTTC. Its translation: CASSSSSGRFYEQYF.

The DNA of the CDR3 is TGTGCCAGCAGCCCCCTCACCGGGACTAGCGGGATGGACGCCTACGAGCAGTACTTC. Translation gives CASSPLTGTSGMDAYEQYF. This chain joins TRBV13 and TRBJ2-7; 13 bases fit TRBD2. CDR3 size: 19 residues. V dropped 5 bases and J dropped 2; count of bases not matched to a gene: 15. The V gene's germline CDR1 is PRHDT and CDR2 FYEKMQ (reference sequence).

The chain employs TRBV29-1 and TRBJ2-1; a possible D gene is TRBD2 (5 bases). V was clipped by 7 bases and J by 8 bases, with 9 bases between them. The CDR3 is 10 amino acids. Per the germline V gene, CDR1 is SQVTM and CDR2 is ANQGSEA. The CDR3 loop is CSGSVDEQFF. CDR3 DNA: TGCAGCGGTAGCGTCGATGAGCAGTTCTTC.

The chain carries TRBV5-1 and TRBJ1-1, with unresolved D. Per the germline V gene, CDR1 is SGHRS and CDR2 is YFSETQ. CDR3 length equals 11 residues. V was cut by 0 bases and J by 8 bases, with 5 bases left in between. CDR3 nucleotides: TGCGCCAGCAGCTTGGGCAGGGAAGCTTTCTTT. It encodes CASSLGREAFF.

The genes are TRBV5-1 and TRBJ1-6, with D unclear. Germline V lookup: CDR1 SGHRS, CDR2 YFSETQ. The V and J ends lost 0 bases and 8 bases respectively, with 12 bases between them. This CDR3 region has 15 residues. The CDR3 DNA reads as TGCGCCAGCAGCTTGGAGGCAGACGACTATTCACCCCTCCACTTT. Translated, it gives CASSLEADDYSPLHF.

The chain employs TRBV3-1 (or the pseudogene TRBV3-2) and TRBJ2-5, with 10 bases fitting TRBD2. CDR1 is LGHDT and CDR2 is YNNKEL in the germline V gene (reference sequence). The CDR3 sequence is 17 residues long. Trimming at V came to 4 bases and at J to 5 bases, leaving 13 bases not matched to a gene. The CDR3: CASSPDPSGRAYETQYF. CDR3 bases: TGTGCCAGCAGCCCCGACCCAAGCGGGAGGGCCTATGAGACCCAGTACTTC.

The chain recombines TRBV28 with TRBJ1-2; 7 nucleotides line up with TRBD1. The CDR3 extends over 17 amino acids. Germline V CDR1 and CDR2: MDHEN, SYDVKM. J gave up 1 base and V 2 bases, and 10 bases lay outside the gene matches. The CDR3 bases are TGTGCCAGCAGTTTACGGACAGGACTAATAATTAACTATGGCTACACCTTC. Its translation: CASSLRTGLIINYGYTF.

A single count supports this clone. The chain is built from TRBV9 and TRBJ2-3; a weak D match, TRBD1 (6 bases). CDR1 is SGDLS and CDR2 is YYNGEE in the germline V gene. There are 15 residues in the CDR3. The germline V and J ends were trimmed by 0 bases and 2 bases, with 10 bases remaining between them. CDR3 loop: CASSVGAGVTDTQYF. CDR3 sequence (DNA): TGTGCCAGCAGCGTAGGGGCAGGGGTCACAGATACGCAGTATTTT. The full variable domain, completed using reference TRBV9 and TRBJ2-3, is DSGVTQTPKHLITATGQRVTLRCSPRSGDLSVYWYQQSLDQGLQFLIQYYNGEERAKGNILERFSAQQFPDLHSELNLSSLELGDSALYFCASSVGAGVTDTQYFGPGTRLTVL.

The J gene is TRBJ2-3, the V gene TRBV7-9; 10 bases fit TRBD1. The CDR3 sequence is 16 residues long. CDR1 is SEHNR and CDR2 is FQNEAQ in the germline V gene (reference sequence). V dropped 3 bases and J dropped 3; count of bases not matched to a gene: 6. CDR3: CASSFSGTGVTDTQYF. The DNA of the CDR3 is TGTGCCAGCAGCTTCTCCGGGACAGGGGTAACAGATACGCAGTATTTT.

This clone was detected once. As DNA, the CDR3 is TGTGCCAGCAGCCGAGACAGGGGGCCCTACGAGCAGTACTTC. As protein: CASSRDRGPYEQYF. The chain has TRBV9 and TRBJ2-7; 10 nucleotides line up with TRBD1. The CDR3 sequence is 14 residues long. Per germline, CDR1 SGDLS and CDR2 YYNGEE. V dropped 4 bases and J dropped 2; count of bases not matched to a gene: 3.

The chain recombines TRBV5-1 with TRBJ2-1; TRBD2 might be the D (6 bases). CDR1 is SGHRS, CDR2 YFSETQ, per germline. Trimming shortened V by 2 bases and J by 0 bases, and 15 bases separated the two germline ends. The CDR3 is 17 residues long. CDR3 loop: CASSFNPPGSSYNEQFF. CDR3 nucleotides: TGCGCCAGCAGCTTTAATCCGCCCGGGAGCTCCTACAATGAGCAGTTCTTC.

The sample holds one count of this clone. This chain connects TRBV4-1 to TRBJ1-3; the match to TRBD1 covers 7 bases. The CDR3 is made up of 14 amino acids. Germline CDR1 MGHRA, CDR2 YSYEKL. V lost 6 bases and J lost 3; bases outside the gene matches: 5. The CDR3 spells CASSKTGNGNTIYF. The DNA for the CDR3 is TGCGCCAGCAGTAAGACAGGGAATGGAAACACCATATATTTT.

The rearrangement joins TRBV12-3 or TRBV12-4 to TRBJ2-5; D not resolved. V was trimmed by 7 bases and J by 2 bases, leaving 8 bases between them. There are 12 residues in the CDR3. The CDR3 DNA is TGTGCCAGCACTGACAATCAAGAGACCCAGTACTTC. Its translation: CASTDNQETQYF.

V and J are TRBV29-1 and TRBJ1-2; D possibly corresponds to TRBD1 (6 bases). V dropped 6 bases and J dropped 4 bases, with 15 bases sitting between them. From germline, CDR1 is SQVTM and CDR2 ANQGSEA. This CDR3 is built from 13 residues. This CDR3 is CSVAGGSIYGYTF. CDR3 coding DNA: TGCAGCGTGGCGGGGGGCTCGATCTATGGCTACACCTTC.

This chain links TRBV20-1 with TRBJ2-3, with TRBD2 identical over 11 bases. Looked up from germline, CDR1 is DFQATT and CDR2 is SNEGSKA (reference sequence). Trimming at V came to 3 bases and at J to 2 bases, leaving 10 bases not matched to a gene. CDR3 length equals 17 residues. CDR3 sequence: CSASPVLAGVNTDTQYF. For the CDR3, the DNA is TGCAGTGCTAGTCCCGTACTAGCGGGAGTTAACACAGATACGCAGTATTTT.

The rearrangement uses TRBV7-9 and TRBJ2-7, with 7 bases that match TRBD2. Germline CDR1 and CDR2: SEHNR and FQNEAQ (reference sequence). V dropped 3 bases and J dropped 6; count of bases not matched to a gene: 5. The CDR3 has 13 residues. The CDR3 here is CASSFTSVGEQYF. In DNA, the CDR3 is TGTGCCAGCAGCTTCACTAGCGTAGGCGAGCAGTACTTC. Combining the CDR3 with reference TRBV7-9 and TRBJ2-7 gives the whole variable domain DTGVSQNPRHKITKRGQNVTFRCDPISEHNRLYWYRQTLGQGPEFLTYFQNEAQLEKSRLLSDRFSAERPKGSFSTLEIQRTEQGDSAMYLCASSFTSVGEQYFGPGTRLTVT.

This clone has only one observation. The chain uses TRBV18 and TRBJ2-5; 12 bases align to TRBD2. After removal of 4 bases from V and 5 bases from J, the junction contained 8 bases not matched to a gene. Germline CDR1 KGHSH, CDR2 LQKENI. The CDR3 contains 16 residues. CDR3 in amino acids: CASSLRLAGAGETQYF. In DNA form, the CDR3 reads TGTGCCAGCTCACTTAGACTAGCGGGAGCGGGTGAGACCCAGTACTTC.

The chain joins TRBV28 to TRBJ1-1; 8 bases agree with TRBD1. Looked up from germline, CDR1 is MDHEN and CDR2 is SYDVKM. V shed 5 bases and J 10 bases; nucleotides not matched to a gene: 6. The CDR3 sequence is 12 residues long. The CDR3 bases are TGTGCCAGCAGTACCACGACAGGGGCAGCTTTCTTT. Its protein is CASSTTTGAAFF.

The CDR3 loop is CASSSWSGRVTQYF. The CDR3 bases are TGTGCCAGCAGCTCTTGGAGCGGGCGGGTGACCCAGTACTTC. The rearrangement links TRBV11-2 to TRBJ2-5, with D perhaps TRBD2 (6 bases). CDR1 SGHAT and CDR2 FQNNGV come from the germline V gene. This CDR3 contains 14 residues. V was pared by 4 bases and J by 7 bases, with 16 bases between.

The chain couples TRBV4-1 to TRBJ1-2; 10 bases are shared with TRBD1. The ends lost 4 bases at V and 3 bases at J; junction bases unmatched: 8. The CDR3 has 16 residues. Germline V gene sequence: CDR1 MGHRA, CDR2 YSYEKL. In nucleotides, the CDR3 is TGCGCCAGCAGCCCTCCGGGACAGGGGATCGACTATGGCTACACCTTC. Protein: CASSPPGQGIDYGYTF.

This chain uses TRBV15 with TRBJ2-7; D is possibly TRBD2 (6 bases). The CDR3 runs to 14 residues. The germline CDR1 and CDR2 sequences are LNHNV and YYDKDF (reference sequence). Trimming stripped 1 base from V and 6 bases from J, with 13 bases between. The CDR3 protein is CATSRGLEFSEQYF. DNA for the CDR3: TGTGCCACCAGCAGAGGACTAGAGTTCTCCGAGCAGTACTTC.

The gene calls are TRBV7-2 and TRBJ1-1; TRBD1 agrees at 10 bases. Germline loops: CDR1 SGHTA, CDR2 FQGNSA. Trimming removed 5 bases from V and 4 bases from J; junction bases left unmatched: 4. This CDR3 spans 14 amino acids. The CDR3 DNA sequence: TGTGCCAGCAGCCGCCGGACAGGGGGCACTGAAGCTTTCTTT. This gives the protein CASSRRTGGTEAFF.

The chain links TRBV5-1 to TRBJ2-5, with 7 bases matching TRBD1. The CDR3 extends over 13 amino acids. Germline lookup yields CDR1 SGHRS and CDR2 YFSETQ. Germline trimming cut 8 bases from V and 1 base from J; bases unmatched to any gene: 5. The CDR3 DNA is TGCGCCAGTCAGACAGGGACCCAAGAGACCCAGTACTTC. Encoded protein: CASQTGTQETQYF.